These 12 T cell receptor beta chains were sequenced from one sample in a study of type 1 and type 2 diabetes patients. The PCR template was genomic DNA. A primer set of 30 forward and 13 reverse primers amplified the CDR3. TCRdb fed the multiplex PCR reads into MiXCR, producing one record per CDR3 protein. The table records about 270,000 distinct CDR3 sequences, roughly 50% of them present only once. Sequencing used peripheral blood mononuclear cells (PBMCs). The receptor source for this set is a man aged 18 to 29 with type 2 diabetes.

This chain connects TRBV4-3 to TRBJ2-5; TRBD2 aligns across 7 bases. The end of the DNA aligns better with TRBJ2-1, so the J call may be wrong. The CDR3 totals 13 residues. Germline CDR1 reads LGHNA; CDR2 reads YSLEER. The DNA for the CDR3 is TGCGCCAGCAGCCAAGTTGGGGGGGTCGAGCAGTTCTTC. Encoded protein: CASSQVGGVEQFF.

This clonotype was recorded a few times. This chain connects TRBV2 to TRBJ2-7; TRBD1 aligns across 9 bases. Germline V gene sequence: CDR1 SNHLY, CDR2 FYNNEI. Trimming removed 2 bases from V and 0 bases from J; junction bases left unmatched: 2. The CDR3 length is 15 residues. The CDR3 protein is CASSERTGASYEQYF. As DNA, the CDR3 is TGTGCCAGCAGTGAAAGGACAGGGGCCTCCTACGAGCAGTACTTC.

The genes are TRBV3-1 and TRBJ1-2, with 8 bases lining up with TRBD1. The CDR3 has 14 amino acids. V lost 5 bases, J lost 8 bases, and 10 bases stayed unmatched. The germline V gene encodes CDR1 LGHDT and CDR2 YNNKEL (reference sequence). The CDR3 bases are TGTGCCAGCAGCAGCGGACAGGGCCTTGAAGGCTACACCTTC. It codes for CASSSGQGLEGYTF.

This clonotype has more than one count but fewer than ten. V is TRBV7-8 and J is TRBJ1-4, with TRBD1 matching 10 bases. The CDR3 is 16 amino acids. The trim removed 3 bases at V and 5 bases at J, leaving 6 bases unmatched. Germline CDR1 and CDR2: SGHVS and FQNEAQ. CDR3 coding DNA: TGTGCCAGCAGCTTGATTTGGGGACAGGGGAATGAAAAACTGTTTTTT. This encodes CASSLIWGQGNEKLFF.

This clonotype was observed at least ten times. The V gene is TRBV30, the J gene TRBJ1-1; D gene uncertain. The CDR3 extends over 12 amino acids. Trimming cost V 4 bases and J 4 bases, with 10 bases left between them. Germline-derived CDR1 and CDR2 are GTSNPN and SVGIG (reference sequence). The CDR3 DNA sequence: TGTGCCTGGAAACCGAGCGGCACTGAAGCTTTCTTT. This sequence encodes CAWKPSGTEAFF.

This chain links TRBV7-2 with TRBJ2-6; D not resolved. Per germline, CDR1 SGHTA and CDR2 FQGNSA. Deletions cut 10 bases from V and 1 base from J, with 8 bases between. The CDR3 has 13 amino acids. CDR3 nucleotide sequence: TGTGCCACCTTATTATCTGGGGCCAACGTCCTGACTTTC. This encodes CATLLSGANVLTF.

This clonotype was recorded at least ten times. This chain joins TRBV30 and TRBJ2-7; perhaps TRBD2 as D (6 bases). V shed 2 bases and J shed 2 bases, with 10 bases lying between them. The CDR3 consists of 13 residues. Germline V gene data show CDR1 as GTSNPN and CDR2 as SVGIG (reference sequence). This chain's CDR3 is CAWSLAATYEQYF. The CDR3 DNA is TGTGCCTGGAGTTTAGCGGCAACCTACGAGCAGTACTTC.

This chain uses TRBV2 with TRBJ1-4, with D maybe TRBD1 (5 bases). V lost 8 bases and J lost 10, with 14 bases in between. This CDR3 comprises 12 residues. Germline values: CDR1 SNHLY, CDR2 FYNNEI. The CDR3 DNA sequence: TGTGCCAGCCGGGACGGTTGGGGAAAACTGTTTTTT. It codes for CASRDGWGKLFF.

This clonotype was detected a few times. The chain carries TRBV6-6 and TRBJ2-7; D possibly corresponds to TRBD1 (5 bases). CDR3 length equals 15 residues. Germline lookup yields CDR1 MNHNY and CDR2 SVGAGI (reference sequence). V was cut by 5 bases and J by 5 bases, with 19 bases left in between. In nucleotides, the CDR3 is TGTGCCAGCAGTCCCGTAACCAAACAGGTCCACGAGCAGTACTTC. This codes for CASSPVTKQVHEQYF.

The chain is built from TRBV7-3 and TRBJ2-2; tentatively, D is TRBD1 (6 bases). The CDR3 totals 12 residues. V lost 8 bases and J lost 3, with 7 bases in between. CDR1 is SGHTA and CDR2 is FQGTGA in the germline V gene. CDR3 amino acids: CASGGYTGELFF. The CDR3 nucleotides are TGTGCCAGCGGGGGCTACACCGGGGAGCTGTTTTTT.

This clonotype was seen a few times. This chain uses TRBV10-1 with TRBJ2-1, with 8 bases identical to TRBD2. CDR3 length: 15 residues. V shed 4 bases and J 7 bases; nucleotides not matched to a gene: 9. Germline CDR1 WNHNN, CDR2 SYGVQD (reference sequence). The CDR3 nucleotides read TGCGCCAGCAGTGGGGCGGGAGGAGTGTGGAATGAGCAGTTCTTC. Its protein is CASSGAGGVWNEQFF.

The chain recombines TRBV15 with TRBJ2-5, with D hard to call. The CDR3 length is 15 residues. CDR1 and CDR2 (germline): LNHNV, YYDKDF (reference sequence). V was shortened by 0 bases and J by 2 bases, with 10 bases between the two germline ends. CDR3 in DNA: TGTGCCACCAGCAGAGATAAGGGCAAACAAGAGACCCAGTACTTC. Its protein is CATSRDKGKQETQYF.